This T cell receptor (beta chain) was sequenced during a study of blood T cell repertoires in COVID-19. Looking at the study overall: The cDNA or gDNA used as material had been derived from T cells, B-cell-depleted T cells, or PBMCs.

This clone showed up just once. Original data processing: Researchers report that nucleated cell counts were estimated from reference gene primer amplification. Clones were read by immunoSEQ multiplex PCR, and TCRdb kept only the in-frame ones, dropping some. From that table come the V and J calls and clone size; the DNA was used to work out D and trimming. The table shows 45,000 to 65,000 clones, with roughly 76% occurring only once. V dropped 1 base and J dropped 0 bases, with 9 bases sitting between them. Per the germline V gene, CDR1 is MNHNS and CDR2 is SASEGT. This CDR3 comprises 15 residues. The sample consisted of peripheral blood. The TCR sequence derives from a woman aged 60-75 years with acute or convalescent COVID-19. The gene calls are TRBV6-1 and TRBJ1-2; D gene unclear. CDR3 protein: CASSEGPGPNYGYTF. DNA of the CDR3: TGTGCCAGCAGTGAAGGGCCAGGCCCTAACTATGGCTACACCTTC.